This T cell receptor beta chain was observed in a study of T cell responses to AZD1222 COVID-19 vaccine. With respect to this clone: Its antigen remains unknown.

This table comes from immunoSEQ multiplex PCR, and its TCRdb copy is limited to in-frame clones, with some not included. The repertoire consists of some 150,000 clones, with 80% to 95% occurring once and the leading ten covering less than 3.5%. Study-level results: Vaccine-related CD4 TCRs covered spike, predominating at 160-218 and 743-854. Reportedly, nearly half of unique spike TCRs recognized epitopes outside B.1.351/B.1.1.7 mutations. Clonal diversity was possibly underestimated, and the donors were mostly white British, with more females. Compared with day 0, the breadth and depth of the Spike-specific TCR repertoire rose significantly after two doses of AZD1222.

Trimming took 4 bases from V and 1 from J; bases not matched to a gene: 8. The length of the CDR3 is 16 residues. Germline CDR1 reads LNHDA; CDR2 reads SQIVND (reference sequence). Material: peripheral blood, obtained on day 0 of MenACWY control vaccination. V usage is TRBV19 and J usage is TRBJ2-7; 9 bases match TRBD1. The origin of this receptor is an adult in good health. The CDR3 is CASSSRGQGASYEQYF. The DNA for the CDR3 is TGTGCCAGTAGTAGCCGGGGACAGGGAGCGTCCTACGAGCAGTACTTC.